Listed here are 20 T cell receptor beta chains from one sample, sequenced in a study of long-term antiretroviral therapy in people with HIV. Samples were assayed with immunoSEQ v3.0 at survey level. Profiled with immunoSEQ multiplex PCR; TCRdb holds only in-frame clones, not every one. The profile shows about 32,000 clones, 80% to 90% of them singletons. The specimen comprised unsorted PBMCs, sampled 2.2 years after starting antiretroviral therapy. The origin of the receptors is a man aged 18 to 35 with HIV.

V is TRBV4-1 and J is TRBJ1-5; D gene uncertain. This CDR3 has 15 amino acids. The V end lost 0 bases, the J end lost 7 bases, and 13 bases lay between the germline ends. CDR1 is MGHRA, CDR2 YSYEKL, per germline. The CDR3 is CASSQEITRGQPQHF. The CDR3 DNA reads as TGCGCCAGCAGCCAAGAAATTACTAGAGGCCAGCCCCAGCATTTT.

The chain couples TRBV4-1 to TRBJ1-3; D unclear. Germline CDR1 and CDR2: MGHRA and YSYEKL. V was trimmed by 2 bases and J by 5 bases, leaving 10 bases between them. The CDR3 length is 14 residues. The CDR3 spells CASSQLMARNTIYF. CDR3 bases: TGCGCCAGCAGCCAACTTATGGCCAGAAACACCATATATTTT.

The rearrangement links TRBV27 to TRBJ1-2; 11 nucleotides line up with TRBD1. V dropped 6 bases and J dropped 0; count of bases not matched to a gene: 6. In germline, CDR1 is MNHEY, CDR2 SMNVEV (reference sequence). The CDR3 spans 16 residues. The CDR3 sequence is CASREADRGPNYGYTF. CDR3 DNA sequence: TGTGCCAGCAGGGAAGCGGACAGGGGGCCTAACTATGGCTACACCTTC.

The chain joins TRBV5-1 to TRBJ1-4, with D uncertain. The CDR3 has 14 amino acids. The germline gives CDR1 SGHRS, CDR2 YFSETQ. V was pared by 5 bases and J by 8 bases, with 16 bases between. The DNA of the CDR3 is TGCGCCAGCAGAACAATATCGGGCCAGGAAAAACTGTTTTTT. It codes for CASRTISGQEKLFF.

CDR3 amino acids: CASSYPNPANIQYF. The CDR3 nucleotides read TGTGCCAGCAGTTACCCGAACCCTGCTAACATTCAGTACTTC. The chain combines TRBV6-6 with TRBJ2-4; D ambiguous. V lost 2 bases and J 7 bases, leaving 12 bases between the germline ends. The germline CDR1 and CDR2 sequences are MNHNY and SVGAGI (reference sequence). The CDR3 is 14 amino acids.

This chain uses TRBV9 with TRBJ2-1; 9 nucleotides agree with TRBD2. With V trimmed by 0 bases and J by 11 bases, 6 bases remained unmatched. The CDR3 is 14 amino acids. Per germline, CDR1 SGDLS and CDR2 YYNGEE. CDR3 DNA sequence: TGTGCCAGCAGCGTAGAGGTTCTAGCGGGGAAGCAGTTCTTC. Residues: CASSVEVLAGKQFF. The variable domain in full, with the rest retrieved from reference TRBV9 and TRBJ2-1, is DSGVTQTPKHLITATGQRVTLRCSPRSGDLSVYWYQQSLDQGLQFLIQYYNGEERAKGNILERFSAQQFPDLHSELNLSSLELGDSALYFCASSVEVLAGKQFFGPGTRLTVL.

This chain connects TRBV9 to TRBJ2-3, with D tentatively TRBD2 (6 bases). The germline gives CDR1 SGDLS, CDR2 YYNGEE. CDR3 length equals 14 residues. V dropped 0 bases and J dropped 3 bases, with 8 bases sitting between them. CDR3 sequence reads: CASSVAGATDTQYF. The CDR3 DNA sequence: TGTGCCAGCAGCGTAGCGGGAGCAACAGATACGCAGTATTTT.

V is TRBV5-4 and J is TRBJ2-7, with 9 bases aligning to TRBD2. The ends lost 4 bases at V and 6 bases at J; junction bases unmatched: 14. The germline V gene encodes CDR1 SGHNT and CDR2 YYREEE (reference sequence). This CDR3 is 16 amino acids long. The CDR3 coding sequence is TGTGCCAGCAGCGCGCAAGAAGCGGGGGGTTATTTCGAGCAGTACTTC. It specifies CASSAQEAGGYFEQYF.

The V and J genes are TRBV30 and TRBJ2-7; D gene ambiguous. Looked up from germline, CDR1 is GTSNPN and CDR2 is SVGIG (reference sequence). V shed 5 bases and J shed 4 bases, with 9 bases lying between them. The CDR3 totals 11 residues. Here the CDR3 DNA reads TGTGCCTGGGCAAGACAATACGAGCAGTACTTC. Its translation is CAWARQYEQYF.

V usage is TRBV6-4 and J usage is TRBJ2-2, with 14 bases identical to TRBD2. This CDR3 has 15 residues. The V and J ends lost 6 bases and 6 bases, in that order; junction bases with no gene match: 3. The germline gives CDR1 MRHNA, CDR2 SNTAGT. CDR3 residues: CASRETSGGAGELFF. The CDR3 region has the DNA TGTGCCAGCAGAGAGACTAGCGGGGGGGCCGGGGAGCTGTTTTTT.

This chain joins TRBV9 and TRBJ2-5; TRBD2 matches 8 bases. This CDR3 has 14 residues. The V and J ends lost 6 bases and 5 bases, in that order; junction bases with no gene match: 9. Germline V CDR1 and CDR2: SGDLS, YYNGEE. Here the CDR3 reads CASTRGGAWETQYF. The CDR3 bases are TGTGCCAGCACCCGGGGGGGGGCCTGGGAGACCCAGTACTTC.

The CDR3 region has the DNA TGTGCCAGTATGGTGGATACCGGGGAGCTGTTTTTT. Translation gives CASMVDTGELFF. The chain is built from TRBV19 and TRBJ2-2; D remains unclear. The CDR3 runs to 12 residues. The V end lost 7 bases, the J end lost 5 bases, and 8 bases lay between the germline ends. The germline V gene has CDR1 LNHDA and CDR2 SQIVND (reference sequence).

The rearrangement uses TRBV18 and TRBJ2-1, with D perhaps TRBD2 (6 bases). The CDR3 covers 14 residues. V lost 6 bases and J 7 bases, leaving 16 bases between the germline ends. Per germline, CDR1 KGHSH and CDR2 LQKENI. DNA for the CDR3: TGTGCCAGCTCGATTGGAGGGGCAAAGAATGAGCAGTTCTTC. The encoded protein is CASSIGGAKNEQFF.

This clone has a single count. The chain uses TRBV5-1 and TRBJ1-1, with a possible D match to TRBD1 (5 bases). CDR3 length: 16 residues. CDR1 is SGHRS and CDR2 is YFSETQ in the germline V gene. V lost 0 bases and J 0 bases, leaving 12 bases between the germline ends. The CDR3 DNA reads TGCGCCAGCAGCTTGGAGGGGCTCCCCATGAACACTGAAGCTTTCTTT. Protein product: CASSLEGLPMNTEAFF.

CDR3 in DNA: TGCGCCAGCAGCCCCTCGCGGGAGCTGTTTTTT. Amino acids: CASSPSRELFF. This chain joins TRBV5-1 and TRBJ2-2; D is unresolved. CDR3 length equals 11 residues. V shed 4 bases and J shed 9 bases, with 7 bases lying between them. CDR1 is SGHRS, CDR2 YFSETQ, per germline.

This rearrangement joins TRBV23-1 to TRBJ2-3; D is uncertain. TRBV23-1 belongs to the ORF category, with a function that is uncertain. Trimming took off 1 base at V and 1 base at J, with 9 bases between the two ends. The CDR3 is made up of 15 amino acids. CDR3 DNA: TGCGCCAGCAGTCAATGTGTGCGTGGCACAGATACGCAGTATTTT. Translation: CASSQCVRGTDTQYF.

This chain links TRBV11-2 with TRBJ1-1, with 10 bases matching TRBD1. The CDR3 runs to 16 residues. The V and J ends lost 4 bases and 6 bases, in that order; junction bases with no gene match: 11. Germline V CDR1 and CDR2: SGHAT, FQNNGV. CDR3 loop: CASSSTGGALWSEAFF. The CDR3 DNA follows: TGTGCCAGCAGCTCGACAGGGGGCGCATTATGGTCTGAAGCTTTCTTT.

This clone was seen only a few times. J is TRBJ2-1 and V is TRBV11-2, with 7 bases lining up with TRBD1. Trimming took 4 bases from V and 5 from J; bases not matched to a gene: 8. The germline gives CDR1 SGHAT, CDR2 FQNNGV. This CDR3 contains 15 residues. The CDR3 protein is CASSSTGDPHNEQFF. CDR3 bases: TGTGCCAGCAGCTCCACAGGGGATCCACACAATGAGCAGTTCTTC. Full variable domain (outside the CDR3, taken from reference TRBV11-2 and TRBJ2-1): EAGVAQSPRYKIIEKRQSVAFWCNPISGHATLYWYQQILGQGPKLLIQFQNNGVVDDSQLPKDRFSAERLKGVDSTLKIQPAKLEDSAVYLCASSSTGDPHNEQFFGPGTRLTVL.

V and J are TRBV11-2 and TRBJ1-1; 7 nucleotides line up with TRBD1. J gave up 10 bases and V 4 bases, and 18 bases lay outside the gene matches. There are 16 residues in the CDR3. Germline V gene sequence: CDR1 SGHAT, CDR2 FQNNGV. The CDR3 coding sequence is TGTGCCAGCAGCTCTATAATAAGGGACAGAAAAAGGGGAGCTTTCTTT. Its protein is CASSSIIRDRKRGAFF.

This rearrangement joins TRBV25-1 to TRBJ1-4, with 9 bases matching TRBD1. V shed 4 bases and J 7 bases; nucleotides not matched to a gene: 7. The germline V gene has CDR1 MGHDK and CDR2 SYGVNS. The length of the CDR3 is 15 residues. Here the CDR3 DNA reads TGTGCCAGCAGTGGGTACCGGGACAGGGTTGAAAAACTGTTTTTT. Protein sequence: CASSGYRDRVEKLFF.